What follows are 22 T cell receptor beta chains derived from one specimen sequenced in a study of T cell changes during pregnancy in multiple sclerosis. Sequencing was performed with immunoSEQ multiplex PCR; in TCRdb, only in-frame clones are kept and a portion is missing. The repertoire includes nearly 110,000 clones, 85% to 95% of them detected once, and about 0.78% sits in the top ten. Sequencing was performed on peripheral blood, taken in the third trimester of pregnancy. Receptors were obtained from a female donor in good health, enrolled as a control in a pregnancy study.

V gene TRBV4-1 combines with J gene TRBJ1-1; D not resolved. The germline V gene encodes CDR1 MGHRA and CDR2 YSYEKL. V lost 0 bases and J 4 bases, leaving 12 bases between the germline ends. This CDR3 comprises 15 residues. CDR3 loop: CASSQDYPEGTEAFF. The CDR3 region has the DNA TGCGCCAGCAGCCAAGATTACCCGGAGGGCACTGAAGCTTTCTTT.

Here the CDR3 reads CAWSDVIGAGYTF. CDR3 in DNA: TGTGCCTGGAGCGATGTGATAGGGGCTGGCTACACCTTC. V usage is TRBV30 and J usage is TRBJ1-2; D may be TRBD1 (5 bases). CDR1 and CDR2 from the germline V gene are GTSNPN and SVGIG (reference sequence). The CDR3 consists of 13 residues. Trimming removed 3 bases at V and 7 bases at J, with 15 bases between.

Turning to this clone: The germline gene is not matched at one end of the junction; a read error may be the cause. The V gene is TRBV7-7, the J gene TRBJ2-1; TRBD2 is a possible D gene (6 bases). This CDR3 comprises 13 residues. Germline CDR1 SSHAT, CDR2 FNYEAQ (reference sequence). In DNA form, the CDR3 reads TGTGCTAGCAGCCTGGGAGGCCGCAATGAGCAGTTCTTC. Residues: CASSLGGRNEQFF.

This rearrangement joins TRBV11-2 to TRBJ2-2; a weak D match, TRBD1 (6 bases). Germline-derived CDR1 and CDR2 are SGHAT and FQNNGV. The V end was cut by 6 bases, the J end by 7 bases, with 18 bases between. The CDR3 consists of 15 residues. CDR3 amino acids: CASRKPYREIGELFF. The CDR3 region has the DNA TGTGCCAGCAGGAAACCCTACAGGGAAATCGGGGAGCTGTTTTTT.

The rearrangement links TRBV7-2 to TRBJ1-3, with D hard to call. CDR1 and CDR2 (germline): SGHTA, FQGNSA. CDR3 length: 13 amino acids. The V end was cut by 4 bases, the J end by 0 bases, with 4 bases between. The CDR3 reads CASSSYSGNTIYF. CDR3 nucleotide sequence: TGTGCCAGCAGCTCTTACTCTGGAAACACCATATATTTT.

The rearrangement links TRBV6-5 to TRBJ2-5; no definite D call. Germline values: CDR1 MNHEY, CDR2 SVGAGI. V dropped 4 bases and J dropped 7 bases, with 13 bases sitting between them. This CDR3 comprises 13 residues. The CDR3 coding sequence is TGTGCCAGCAGTTCTTCTCGGGTGGGGACCCAGTACTTC. It specifies CASSSSRVGTQYF.

The chain joins TRBV6-5 to TRBJ1-2; no definite D call. The CDR3 has 15 amino acids. Looked up from germline, CDR1 is MNHEY and CDR2 is SVGAGI. The ends were cut back, 0 bases at V and 5 bases at J, with 13 bases in the middle. The CDR3 sequence: CASSYSTAAVYGYTF. CDR3 bases: TGTGCCAGCAGTTACTCTACTGCGGCCGTTTATGGCTACACCTTC.

The chain uses TRBV9 and TRBJ2-7; no definite D call. V lost 0 bases, J lost 0 bases, and 7 bases lay in between. The CDR3 loop spans 14 amino acids. The germline CDR1 and CDR2 sequences are SGDLS and YYNGEE. The CDR3 loop is CASSVDHSSYEQYF. CDR3 in DNA: TGTGCCAGCAGCGTAGATCACAGCTCCTACGAGCAGTACTTC.

The V call is TRBV7-2, the J call TRBJ2-3; TRBD1 agrees at 8 bases. Germline loops: CDR1 SGHTA, CDR2 FQGNSA. This CDR3 comprises 15 residues. V lost 3 bases, J lost 0 bases, and 2 bases stayed unmatched. DNA for the CDR3: TGTGCCAGCAGCTTCGACAGGGGTAGCACAGATACGCAGTATTTT. It is translated as CASSFDRGSTDTQYF.

The V and J genes are TRBV9 and TRBJ2-1, with 11 bases aligning to TRBD1. Trimming took 0 bases from V and 6 from J; bases not matched to a gene: 5. This CDR3 contains 16 residues. From germline, CDR1 is SGDLS and CDR2 YYNGEE. As DNA, the CDR3 is TGTGCCAGCAGCGTAGAGGGGACAGGGGGTCTCAATGAGCAGTTCTTC. It is translated as CASSVEGTGGLNEQFF. Using reference TRBV9 and TRBJ2-1 for the parts outside the CDR3, the full variable domain is DSGVTQTPKHLITATGQRVTLRCSPRSGDLSVYWYQQSLDQGLQFLIQYYNGEERAKGNILERFSAQQFPDLHSELNLSSLELGDSALYFCASSVEGTGGLNEQFFGPGTRLTVL.

The genes are TRBV30 and TRBJ2-7; D possibly corresponds to TRBD1 (5 bases). Germline V gives CDR1 GTSNPN, CDR2 SVGIG (reference sequence). The CDR3 is 13 amino acids. With 4 bases removed from V and 4 bases from J, the gap between germline ends came to 14 bases. The CDR3 loop is CAWTSTGPYEQYF. Written as DNA, the CDR3 is TGTGCCTGGACCAGTACAGGACCTTACGAGCAGTACTTC.

The genes are TRBV19 and TRBJ1-1, with D possibly being TRBD1 (5 bases). V was clipped by 4 bases and J by 4 bases, with 16 bases between them. Germline V lookup: CDR1 LNHDA, CDR2 SQIVND (reference sequence). This CDR3 spans 15 amino acids. CDR3 in amino acids: CASSNPHRGGTEAFF. The CDR3 DNA is TGTGCCAGTAGTAACCCTCATAGGGGAGGCACTGAAGCTTTCTTT.

The genes are TRBV7-9 and TRBJ2-7, with 9 bases identical to TRBD1. Looked up from germline, CDR1 is SEHNR and CDR2 is FQNEAQ (reference sequence). The J segment lost 2 bases and the V segment lost 3 bases, leaving 5 bases of the junction unmatched. This CDR3 has 15 amino acids. CDR3 in DNA: TGTGCCAGCAGCTTTGACAGGGGGATCGCCTACGAGCAGTACTTC. It yields the protein CASSFDRGIAYEQYF.

Remarks on this clone: This same CDR3 is encoded by further DNA sequences in the sample. The DNA of the CDR3 is TGTGCCAGCAGCTTGGGGGCCGAGCAGTACTTC. Its protein product is CASSLGAEQYF. The chain combines TRBV5-6 with TRBJ2-7; D ambiguous. This CDR3 has 11 residues. V was clipped by 0 bases and J by 6 bases, with 4 bases between them. Germline CDR1 SGHDT, CDR2 YYEEEE.

The J gene is TRBJ1-1, the V gene TRBV25-1; D is possibly TRBD1 (5 bases). Per germline, CDR1 MGHDK and CDR2 SYGVNS. This CDR3 has 16 amino acids. Trimming removed 4 bases from V and 1 base from J, with 16 bases in between. CDR3 loop: CASSVRTGGGNTEAFF. DNA for the CDR3: TGTGCCAGCAGTGTGCGGACGGGGGGAGGGAACACTGAAGCTTTCTTT.

The V gene is TRBV10-3, the J gene TRBJ2-7; tentatively, D is TRBD1 (5 bases). V lost 10 bases and J lost 2, with 15 bases in between. Germline assignment: CDR1 ENHRY and CDR2 SYGVKD. The CDR3 totals 13 residues. The CDR3 here is CATWEGVTYEQYF. In DNA, the CDR3 is TGTGCCACATGGGAAGGGGTTACCTACGAGCAGTACTTC.

V usage is TRBV5-6 and J usage is TRBJ1-5, with D uncertain. The ends were cut back, 4 bases at V and 4 bases at J, with 15 bases in the middle. CDR3 length: 15 amino acids. Germline V gene lookup returns CDR1 SGHDT and CDR2 YYEEEE. The CDR3 bases are TGTGCCAGCAGCCCTCACGCCATCAGGAATCAGCCCCAGCATTTT. Translating gives CASSPHAIRNQPQHF.

This clone was observed once. This chain joins TRBV30 and TRBJ2-5; D not certain. The CDR3 sequence is 13 residues long. V was shortened by 0 bases and J by 12 bases, with 17 bases between the two germline ends. Germline V gene lookup returns CDR1 GTSNPN and CDR2 SVGIG (reference sequence). The CDR3 here is CAWSVKGERPEYF. The CDR3 DNA is TGTGCCTGGAGTGTAAAAGGAGAGAGGCCCGAGTACTTC.

This chain connects TRBV30 to TRBJ2-1; TRBD2 aligns across 9 bases. CDR1 and CDR2 (germline): GTSNPN, SVGIG (reference sequence). V was pared by 3 bases and J by 9 bases, with 6 bases of the junction left unmatched. CDR3 length: 13 residues. This CDR3 reads CAWSIAGGSEQFF. DNA of the CDR3: TGTGCCTGGAGCATTGCGGGGGGGTCTGAGCAGTTCTTC. The full variable domain, in which reference TRBV30 and TRBJ2-1 provide the parts outside the CDR3, is SQTIHQWPATLVQPVGSPLSLECTVEGTSNPNLYWYRQAAGRGLQLLFYSVGIGQISSEVPQNLSASRPQDRQFILSSKKLLLSDSGFYLCAWSIAGGSEQFFGPGTRLTVL.

The chain combines TRBV5-6 with TRBJ1-1; D is undetermined. This CDR3 is built from 16 residues. V dropped 4 bases and J dropped 0 bases, with 16 bases sitting between them. Germline V lookup: CDR1 SGHDT, CDR2 YYEEEE. The CDR3: CASSTAPFWMNTEAFF. As DNA, the CDR3 is TGTGCCAGCAGCACAGCCCCTTTCTGGATGAACACTGAAGCTTTCTTT.

The chain is built from TRBV4-3 and TRBJ2-7, with TRBD2 matching 10 bases. The CDR3 runs to 16 residues. V was pared by 0 bases and J by 4 bases, with 6 bases of the junction left unmatched. Germline CDR1 LGHNA, CDR2 YSLEER. CDR3 nucleotides: TGCGCCAGCAGCCAAGAAAGCGGGGGGGCGACTTACGAGCAGTACTTC. Its translation is CASSQESGGATYEQYF.

The rearrangement joins TRBV11-2 to TRBJ1-6; D not resolved. Germline V CDR1 and CDR2: SGHAT, FQNNGV. The length of the CDR3 is 16 residues. With 4 bases removed from V and 3 bases from J, the gap between germline ends came to 13 bases. CDR3 bases: TGTGCCAGCAGCTCTCAGGTAGAGAGCTATAATTCACCCCTCCACTTT. It translates to CASSSQVESYNSPLHF.